This T cell receptor (delta chain) came from a study of gamma-delta T cells after stem cell transplantation. The sample holds a few counts of this clone. This DNA translates differently at residue 13 from the TCRdb protein, which is that of a much larger clone; a read error is likely, and the protein shown is the DNA's own translation. V gave up 1 base and J gave up 8 bases; unmatched junction bases: 18. The CDR3 has 18 residues. Per germline, CDR1 TSWWSYY and CDR2 QGS. TCRdb repeated clone calling on the RT-PCR reads with CATT. The sample has 500 to 600 delta-chain clones, under 15% seen once; the top ten hold about 50%.

The sequencing sample was made of gamma-delta T cells. The chain employs TRDV1 and TRDJ1; 8 bases line up with TRDD3. The clonotype originates from a human donor. It is not recorded whose cells these are; they may come from a transplant donor. The CDR3 nucleotides read TGTGCTCTTGGGGAACGCCTTCCCGTCTTACTGGGGGGTTCCAAACTCATCTTT. This translates into CALGERLPVLLGGSKLIF.